Listed below are T cell receptor beta chains from one sample, sequenced in a study of identical twins. MiXCR, applied by TCRdb to the 5' RACE reads, yields one record per CDR3 protein. This sample has 1,800,000 or so distinct CDR3 sequences, with around 33% found just once. The sample comprised cord blood. The receptors stem from a newborn girl in good health. Each CDR3 is given with its conserved first and last residue. The D gene is left open where the match is weak. Expanded clones get a size class; other rows say once, few or many, or leave the size out.

v_call	clone_size	d_call	j_call	cdr3_nt	cdr3_aa
TRBV20-1	-	TRBD2	TRBJ2-7	TGCAGTGCTCTCCGGGACTACCGTTACAATGAGCAGTACTTC	CSALRDYRYNEQYF
TRBV5-1	few	-	TRBJ1-2	TGCGCCAGCAGCTTGGCCGGGACAATCTTTAACTATGGCTACACCTTC	CASSLAGTIFNYGYTF
TRBV29-1	-	-	TRBJ1-1	TGCAGCGTGTCAGGGTTTCACCTAAACACTGAAGCTTTCTTT	CSVSGFHLNTEAFF
TRBV3-1	-	-	TRBJ2-7	TGTGCCAGCAGCCCCGGGACGAGCATCGAGCAGTACTTC	CASSPGTSIEQYF
TRBV27	many	-	TRBJ2-5	TGTGCCAGCAGTTTATACAGGGAAGAGACCCAGTACTTC	CASSLYREETQYF
TRBV7-2	few	-	TRBJ2-1	TGTGCCAGCAGCTTAGGTTCGGCCGGTGAGCAGTTCTTC	CASSLGSAGEQFF
TRBV29-1	few	-	TRBJ2-1	TGCAGCGTTGGAGACAGGGCGGGAATCAATGAGCAGTTCTTC	CSVGDRAGINEQFF
TRBV11-2	-	TRBD2	TRBJ2-3	TGTGCCAGCAGCGTCTCCCGGGGGGGCACAGATACGCAGTATTTT	CASSVSRGGTDTQYF
TRBV20-1	-	-	TRBJ2-4	TGCGCACCCAGGGACCCCAGGAAAAACATTCAGTACTTC	CAPRDPRKNIQYF
TRBV7-9	many	-	TRBJ2-3	TGTGCCAGCAGGATAGGGGCAGATACGCAGTATTTT	CASRIGADTQYF